The rows below give T cell receptor beta chains drawn from one sample of a study of blood T cells in healthy people across ages. In TCRdb, the 5' RACE reads were re-called with MiXCR into one record per CDR3 protein. Found here are hundreds of thousands of distinct CDR3 sequences, 20% to 30% of them singletons; the top ten hold 3%. The same data also went into a second study, on T cells of mothers and their children.

Source material: blood. Receptors were obtained from a boy between 5 and 17 years old in good health. The CDR3 runs from the conserved cysteine through the conserved F or W. The D gene is left open where the match is weak. Expanded clones are given a class, and other clones once, few, many or no size at all.

abundance | j_gene | v_gene | d_gene | CDR3nt | CDR3aa
few | TRBJ1-2 | TRBV24-1 | TRBD1 | TGTGCCACCAGTGAGGGGACAGGGGGGAACTATGGCTACACCTTC | CATSEGTGGNYGYTF
NA | TRBJ2-4 | TRBV6-6 | TRBD2 | TGTGCCAGCAGTTCCGTGAGACTAGCGGAAAAAAACATTCAGTACTTC | CASSSVRLAEKNIQYF
NA | TRBJ2-1 | TRBV2 | TRBD1 | TGTGCCAGCGGTGAAGGGGACAGGATTGTCAATGAGCAGTTCTTC | CASGEGDRIVNEQFF
few | TRBJ2-1 | TRBV30 | TRBD2 | TGTGCCTGGGGACTAGGTGGGCAGTTCTTC | CAWGLGGQFF
few | TRBJ2-1 | TRBV28 | NA | TGTGCCAGCAGTCCCGCCCCCGACAATGAGCAGTTCTTC | CASSPAPDNEQFF
NA | TRBJ1-2 | TRBV28 | NA | TGTGCCAGCAGTTTAATGGGCCATGGCTACACCTTC | CASSLMGHGYTF
few | TRBJ2-1 | TRBV6-6 | NA | TGTGCCAGCAGCCTGTTGGTTGACAGGTCGGGGTACAATGAGCAGTTCTTC | CASSLLVDRSGYNEQFF
few | TRBJ2-2 | TRBV12-3/TRBV12-4 | TRBD1 | TGTGCCAGCAGTACCGGGACAGGGTTGAGCACCGGGGAGCTGTTTTTT | CASSTGTGLSTGELFF
few | TRBJ2-2 | TRBV25-1 | NA | TGTGCCAGCAGTGTTCGGGACACCGGGGAGCCGTTTTTT | CASSVRDTGEPFF
NA | TRBJ2-5 | TRBV7-9 | TRBD2 | TGTGCCAGCAGCCCCGAGCGGGGACAAGAGACCCAGTACTTC | CASSPERGQETQYF
NA | TRBJ2-3 | TRBV5-1 | TRBD2 | TGCGCCAGCAGCGCCGGACTAGCGGGGGTGGATACGCAGTATTTT | CASSAGLAGVDTQYF
few | TRBJ2-4 | TRBV3-1 | NA | TGTGCCAGCAGCCAAGGCAAGGGGAGAGCCAAAAACATTCAGTACTTC | CASSQGKGRAKNIQYF
few | TRBJ2-2 | TRBV12-5 | NA | TGTGCTAGTGGCCAGGGCATGAGCACCGGGGAGCTGTTTTTT | CASGQGMSTGELFF
few | TRBJ1-3 | TRBV28 | NA | TGTGCCAGCAGTTTTGGGGACACCCGCTCTGGAAACACCATATATTTT | CASSFGDTRSGNTIYF
few | TRBJ2-1 | TRBV10-2 | NA | TGCGCCAGCAGGTTCGGGGGGCCGGGTAATGAGCAGTTCTTC | CASRFGGPGNEQFF
NA | TRBJ2-7 | TRBV12-3/TRBV12-4 | TRBD1 | TGTGCCAGCACCCGGACAGGGAGGTACGAGCAGTACTTC | CASTRTGRYEQYF
NA | TRBJ1-2 | TRBV20-1 | NA | TGCAGTGCTAGCTTGGGTAGCGGTATCTATGGCTACACCTTC | CSASLGSGIYGYTF
NA | TRBJ1-2 | TRBV7-2 | NA | TGTGCCAGCAGCACGGACAGTTCCCCGCGTGATGGCTATGGCTACACCTTC | CASSTDSSPRDGYGYTF
NA | TRBJ2-3 | TRBV20-1 | NA | TGCAGTGCTAACCCCTTTACGGGGGGCACAGATACGCAGTATTTT | CSANPFTGGTDTQYF
few | TRBJ2-5 | TRBV7-9 | NA | TGTGCCAGCAGCCCCTACCAGATGACAGAGACCCAGTACTTC | CASSPYQMTETQYF
few | TRBJ2-5 | TRBV20-1 | TRBD2 | TGCAGTGCTAGAGGACCGGGACTAGCGGGGACCCGCTCGGAGACCCAGTACTTC | CSARGPGLAGTRSETQYF
NA | TRBJ1-1 | TRBV4-1 | TRBD1 | TGCGCCAGCAGCCCAATACTGACAGGGCGGAGGACTGAAGCTTTCTTT | CASSPILTGRRTEAFF
many | TRBJ1-1 | TRBV12-3/TRBV12-4 | NA | TGTGCCAGCAGCTTGAGCCTGAACACTGAAGCTTTCTTT | CASSLSLNTEAFF
many | TRBJ2-3 | TRBV29-1 | TRBD1 | TGCAGCGTTGAAGATTGGGGACAGGGGGCCACAGATACGCAGTATTTT | CSVEDWGQGATDTQYF
NA | TRBJ2-1 | TRBV29-1 | TRBD1 | TGCAGCGTTGAAGGGGACAGGGAAGAGAATGAGCAGTTCTTC | CSVEGDREENEQFF
few | TRBJ2-1 | TRBV10-2 | TRBD2 | TGCGCCAGCAGTCCGACTAGCGGGGTCAACAATGAGCAGTTCTTC | CASSPTSGVNNEQFF
few | TRBJ1-2 | TRBV12-3/TRBV12-4 | TRBD1 | TGTGCCAGCAGTTTAAAAGGGGGCCATGGCTACACCTTC | CASSLKGGHGYTF
NA | TRBJ2-3 | TRBV7-3 | TRBD2 | TGTGCCAGCAGCCTCGGGACTAGCGGGGGGGCCCATTTGCCGCAGTATTTT | CASSLGTSGGAHLPQYF
NA | TRBJ2-1 | TRBV19 | TRBD2 | TGTGCCAGTAGTATCCTAGCGGGGGCCTCTTTCTCCTACAATGAGCAGTTCTTC | CASSILAGASFSYNEQFF
few | TRBJ2-5 | TRBV20-1 | TRBD2 | TGCAGTGCTAGACCGACTAGCGGGGGCCCTCGGGAGACCCAGTACTTC | CSARPTSGGPRETQYF
NA | TRBJ2-2 | TRBV28 | TRBD1 | TGTGCCAGCAGATCGTCGGACAGGGGGAGGACCGGGGAGCTGTTTTTT | CASRSSDRGRTGELFF